This T cell receptor beta chain was sequenced for a study of T cells in Graves' hyperthyroidism and ophthalmopathy. Study-level information: Sampling of peripheral blood happened at initial diagnosis, prior to any treatment. Whole-study findings and limits: Blood shared most expanded thyroid clonotypes above 0.001.

This clonotype has a handful of counts. What it binds is not known. CDR1 is SGHTS and CDR2 is YDEGEE in the germline V gene. Trimming took 4 bases from V and 7 from J; bases not matched to a gene: 7. The CDR3 is made up of 14 amino acids. Patients with ophthalmopathy all had a Clinical Activity Score of at least 3, a NOSPECS grade of at least 4 and duration under 3 months. RNA transcripts yielded amplified TCR beta CDR3 regions. Researchers ran a first-round RT-PCR on the TCR CDR3 using the HTBI primer set. TCRdb reanalysed the multiplex PCR reads using MiXCR and keeps one entry per CDR3 protein. The repertoire holds about half a million distinct CDR3 sequences, with approximately 20% as singletons.

J is TRBJ2-3 and V is TRBV5-8, with 9 bases fitting TRBD1. The TCR comes from a man in his forties or fifties with Graves' ophthalmopathy. Source material: blood. The CDR3 bases are TGTGCCAGCAGCGGTAGGACAGGGGCCAATACGCAGTATTTT. The encoded protein is CASSGRTGANTQYF.